This passage covers 13 T cell receptor beta chains from one sample sequenced in a study of CD8 T cells in Susac syndrome. RNA amounts of roughly 0.45 to 1 ug underwent reverse transcription with random hexamers. Each CDR3 protein gets one entry after TCRdb re-called the immunoSEQ multiplex PCR reads with MiXCR. There are 200,000 to 300,000 distinct CDR3 sequences in the sample; around 95% occur only once, and roughly 0.07% lies in the top ten. Sequenced: CD4+ T cells from PBMCs. These receptors all stem from a human donor with multiple sclerosis.

This clonotype was observed a single time. The rearrangement uses TRBV5-1 and TRBJ2-2, with 11 bases that match TRBD2. This CDR3 has 15 residues. Germline loops: CDR1 SGHRS, CDR2 YFSETQ. After removal of 4 bases from V and 5 bases from J, the junction contained 4 bases not matched to a gene. The CDR3 is CASSEGLAATGELFF. The CDR3, as DNA: TGCGCCAGCAGCGAGGGACTAGCGGCTACCGGGGAGCTGTTTTTT.

V usage is TRBV9 and J usage is TRBJ2-3, with D unclear. V was trimmed by 1 base and J by 5 bases, leaving 8 bases between them. The CDR3 contains 13 residues. Looked up from germline, CDR1 is SGDLS and CDR2 is YYNGEE. The CDR3 protein is CASSVSSLDTQYF. CDR3 DNA: TGTGCCAGCAGCGTATCGTCGCTAGATACGCAGTATTTT.

The V gene is TRBV5-4, the J gene TRBJ2-3; possibly TRBD1 or TRBD2 for D (5 bases each). CDR3 length equals 13 residues. The V and J ends lost 4 bases and 3 bases respectively, with 9 bases between them. The germline CDR1 and CDR2 sequences are SGHNT and YYREEE (reference sequence). The CDR3 here is CASSPEGTDTQYF. CDR3 sequence (DNA): TGTGCCAGCAGCCCAGAGGGGACAGATACGCAGTATTTT.

The chain uses TRBV14 and TRBJ1-5; 9 bases map to TRBD1. The CDR3 contains 15 residues. The junction had 4 bases not matched to a gene; V was cut back by 4 bases and J by 3 bases. Germline CDR1 reads SGHDN; CDR2 reads FVKESK. The CDR3: CASSRGQGFNQPQHF. The CDR3 bases are TGTGCCAGCAGCCGGGGACAGGGTTTCAATCAGCCCCAGCATTTT.

The chain is built from TRBV4-1 and TRBJ1-2, with 9 bases matching TRBD1. The V gene's germline CDR1 is MGHRA and CDR2 YSYEKL. V gave up 0 bases and J gave up 4 bases; unmatched junction bases: 6. This CDR3 comprises 16 residues. CDR3 amino acids: CASSQDPETGGYGYTF. CDR3 DNA: TGCGCCAGCAGCCAAGATCCTGAGACAGGGGGCTATGGCTACACCTTC.

This clonotype has only one observation. The chain joins TRBV3-1 to TRBJ1-6; 7 bases agree with TRBD1. The germline V gene encodes CDR1 LGHDT and CDR2 YNNKEL (reference sequence). After removal of 4 bases from V and 7 bases from J, the junction contained 4 bases not matched to a gene. This CDR3 is 14 amino acids long. The CDR3 protein is CASSPGQRNSPLHF. The DNA of the CDR3 is TGTGCCAGCAGCCCGGGACAGAGAAATTCACCCCTCCACTTT.

The chain carries TRBV30 and TRBJ1-3; D gene unclear. From germline, CDR1 is GTSNPN and CDR2 SVGIG (reference sequence). The CDR3 covers 13 residues. Trimming took off 5 bases at V and 6 bases at J, with 14 bases between the two ends. The DNA for the CDR3 is TGTGCCTGGGCTCAGGAGTCCGAAAACACCATATATTTT. As protein: CAWAQESENTIYF.

The rearrangement uses TRBV30 and TRBJ2-5, with TRBD2 identical over 8 bases. Losses at the gene ends were 4 bases for V and 6 bases for J; bases not matched to a gene: 10. CDR3 length equals 14 residues. The germline V gene encodes CDR1 GTSNPN and CDR2 SVGIG (reference sequence). This chain's CDR3 is CAWTSGGPGKTQYF. The CDR3 DNA sequence: TGTGCCTGGACGTCGGGAGGGCCGGGAAAGACCCAGTACTTC. Together with reference TRBV30 and TRBJ2-5, the CDR3 gives the full variable domain: SQTIHQWPATLVQPVGSPLSLECTVEGTSNPNLYWYRQAAGRGLQLLFYSVGIGQISSEVPQNLSASRPQDRQFILSSKKLLLSDSGFYLCAWTSGGPGKTQYFGPGTRLLVL.

The rearrangement joins TRBV24-1 to TRBJ1-5; TRBD1 aligns across 11 bases. The V and J ends lost 7 bases and 7 bases, in that order; junction bases with no gene match: 2. The CDR3 length is 13 residues. In germline, CDR1 is KGHDR, CDR2 SFDVKD. The CDR3 DNA sequence: TGTGCCACCAGCCGGACAGGGGGCCAGCCCCAGCATTTT. This codes for CATSRTGGQPQHF.

The chain is built from TRBV4-2 and TRBJ2-2; D ambiguous. Germline loops: CDR1 LGHNA, CDR2 YNFKEQ. The CDR3 spans 16 residues. The ends were cut back, 1 base at V and 3 bases at J, with 12 bases in the middle. The CDR3 region is CASSQVAGEYTGELFF. In DNA, the CDR3 is TGTGCCAGCAGCCAAGTTGCCGGAGAATACACCGGGGAGCTGTTTTTT.

The chain carries TRBV12-3 or TRBV12-4 and TRBJ2-3; TRBD1 agrees at 9 bases. CDR3 length: 14 amino acids. The V and J ends lost 6 bases and 8 bases, in that order; junction bases with no gene match: 9. CDR3 nucleotide sequence: TGTGCCAGCAGACCGGGACAGGGAATCGGTACGCAGTATTTT. Translated: CASRPGQGIGTQYF.

This chain links TRBV7-3 with TRBJ2-5; a possible D gene is TRBD1 (6 bases). Germline V gene lookup returns CDR1 SGHTA and CDR2 FQGTGA. The CDR3 covers 14 residues. Trimming left V 3 bases short and J 0 bases short, with 8 bases between. The CDR3 DNA sequence: TGTGCCAGCAGCTTTAGGGGGAACCAAGAGACCCAGTACTTC. Translating gives CASSFRGNQETQYF.

The chain carries TRBV2 and TRBJ1-4, with D perhaps TRBD1 (5 bases). CDR1 and CDR2 from the germline V gene are SNHLY and FYNNEI. Trimming took off 7 bases at V and 7 bases at J, with 13 bases between the two ends. There are 13 residues in the CDR3. The CDR3 DNA reads TGTGCCAGCAACGCGGATAGGGGTGAAAAACTGTTTTTT. This translates into CASNADRGEKLFF.